This TCR beta chain was captured by sequencing in a study of blood T cell repertoires in COVID-19. Overall study: Acute and convalescent COVID-19 samples came from the United States, Italy and Spain.

This CDR3 contains 17 residues. Germline V gene sequence: CDR1 SGHKS, CDR2 YYEKEE (reference sequence). V dropped 4 bases and J dropped 2; count of bases not matched to a gene: 11. The sample holds one count of this clone. Clones were read by immunoSEQ multiplex PCR, and TCRdb kept only the in-frame ones, dropping some. The sample has 130,000 or so clones; around four fifths are singletons. This sequence was found in a human donor in a cohort sampled during active COVID-19. The V gene is TRBV5-5, the J gene TRBJ1-1; 10 positions agree with TRBD1. What was sequenced was peripheral blood. The DNA of the CDR3 is TGTGCCAGCAGCCCACTTGACAGGGGGCTATCTAACACTGAAGCTTTCTTT. Its protein is CASSPLDRGLSNTEAFF. The entire variable domain, with the rest obtained from reference TRBV5-5 and TRBJ1-1, is as follows: DAGVTQSPTHLIKTRGQQVTLRCSPISGHKSVSWYQQVLGQGPQFIFQYYEKEERGRGNFPDRFSARQFPNYSSELNVNALLLGDSALYLCASSPLDRGLSNTEAFFGQGTRLTVV.